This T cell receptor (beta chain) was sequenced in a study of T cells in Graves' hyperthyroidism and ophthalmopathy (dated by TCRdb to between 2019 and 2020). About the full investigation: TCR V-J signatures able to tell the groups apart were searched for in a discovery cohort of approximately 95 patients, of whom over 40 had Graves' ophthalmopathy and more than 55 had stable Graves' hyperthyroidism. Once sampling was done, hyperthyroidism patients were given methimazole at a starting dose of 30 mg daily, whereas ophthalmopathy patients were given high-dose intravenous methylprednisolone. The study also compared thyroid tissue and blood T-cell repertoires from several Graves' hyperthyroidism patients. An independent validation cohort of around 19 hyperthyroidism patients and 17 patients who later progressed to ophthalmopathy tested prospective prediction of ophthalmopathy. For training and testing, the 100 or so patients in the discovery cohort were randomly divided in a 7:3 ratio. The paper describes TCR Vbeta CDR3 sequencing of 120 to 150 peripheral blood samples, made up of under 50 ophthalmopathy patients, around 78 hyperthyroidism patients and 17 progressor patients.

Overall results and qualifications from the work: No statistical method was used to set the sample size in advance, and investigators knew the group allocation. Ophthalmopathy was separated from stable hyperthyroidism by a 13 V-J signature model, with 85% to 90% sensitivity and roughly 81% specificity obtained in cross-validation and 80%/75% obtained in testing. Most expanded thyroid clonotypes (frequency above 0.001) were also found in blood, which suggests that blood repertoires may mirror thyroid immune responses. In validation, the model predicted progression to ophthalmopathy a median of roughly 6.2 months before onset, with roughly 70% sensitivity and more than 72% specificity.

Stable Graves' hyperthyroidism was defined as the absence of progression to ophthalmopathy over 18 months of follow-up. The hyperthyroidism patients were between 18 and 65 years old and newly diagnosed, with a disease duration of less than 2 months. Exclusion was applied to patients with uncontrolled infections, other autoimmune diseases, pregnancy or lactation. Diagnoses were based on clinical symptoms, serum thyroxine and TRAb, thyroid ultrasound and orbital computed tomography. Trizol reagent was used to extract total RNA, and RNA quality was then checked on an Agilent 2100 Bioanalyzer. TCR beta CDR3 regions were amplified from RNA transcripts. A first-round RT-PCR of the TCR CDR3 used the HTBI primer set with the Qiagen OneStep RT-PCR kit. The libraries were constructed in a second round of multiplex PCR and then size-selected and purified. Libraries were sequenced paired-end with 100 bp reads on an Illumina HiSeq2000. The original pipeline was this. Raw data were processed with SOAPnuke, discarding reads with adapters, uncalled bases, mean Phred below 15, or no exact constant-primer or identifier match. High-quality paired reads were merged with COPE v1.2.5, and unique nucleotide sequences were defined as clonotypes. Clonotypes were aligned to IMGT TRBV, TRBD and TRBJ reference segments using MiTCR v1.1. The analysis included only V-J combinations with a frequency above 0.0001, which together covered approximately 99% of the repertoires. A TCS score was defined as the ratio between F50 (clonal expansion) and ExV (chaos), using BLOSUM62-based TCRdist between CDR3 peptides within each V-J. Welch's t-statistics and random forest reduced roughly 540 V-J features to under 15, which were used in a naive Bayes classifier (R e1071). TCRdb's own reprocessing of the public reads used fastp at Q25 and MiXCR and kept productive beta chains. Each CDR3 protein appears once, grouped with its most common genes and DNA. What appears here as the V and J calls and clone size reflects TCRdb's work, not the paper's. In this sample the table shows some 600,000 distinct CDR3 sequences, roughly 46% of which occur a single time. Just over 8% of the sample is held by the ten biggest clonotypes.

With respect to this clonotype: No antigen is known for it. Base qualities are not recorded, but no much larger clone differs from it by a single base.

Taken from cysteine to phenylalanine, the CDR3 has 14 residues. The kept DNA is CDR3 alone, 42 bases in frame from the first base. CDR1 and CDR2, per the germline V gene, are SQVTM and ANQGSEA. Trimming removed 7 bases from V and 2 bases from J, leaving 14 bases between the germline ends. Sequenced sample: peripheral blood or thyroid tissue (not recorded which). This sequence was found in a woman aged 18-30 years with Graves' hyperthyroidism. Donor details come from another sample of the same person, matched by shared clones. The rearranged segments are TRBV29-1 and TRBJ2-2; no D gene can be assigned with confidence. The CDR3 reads CSAGLVSNTGELFF. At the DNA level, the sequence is TGCAGCGCCGGCTTGGTATCAAACACCGGGGAGCTGTTTTTT.